Listed below are T cell receptor beta chains from one sample, sequenced in a study of Ad26.COV2.S vaccination and SARS-CoV-2 variants. Repertoires were generated with immunoSEQ multiplex PCR, while TCRdb's copy carries only in-frame clones and drops some. The repertoire holds about 320,000 clones, with 86% as singletons. This material consisted of peripheral blood, taken in a trial of Ad26.COV2.S vaccine versus placebo. These receptors were taken from a person between 18 and 65 years old who received the Ad26.COV2.S COVID-19 vaccine or a placebo. CDR3s include the opening cysteine and the closing phenylalanine or tryptophan. A D gene is named only where the DNA matches it firmly. A clone size is listed for some rows: how often the clone was seen (once, few, many), or a class if it is expanded.

>once|TRBV11-2|TRBJ1-1|NA
TGTGCCAGCAGCTTAGATCGCGCAGGACCTAACACTGAAGCTTTCTTT
CASSLDRAGPNTEAFF
>NA|TRBV3-1/TRBV3-2|TRBJ1-4|NA
TGTGCCAGCAGCCAAGTTGAAAAACTGTTTTTT
CASSQVEKLFF
>NA|TRBV7-8|TRBJ1-2|NA
TGTGCCAGCAGCCGACCAAAAAACTATGGCTACACCTTC
CASSRPKNYGYTF
>NA|TRBV19|TRBJ1-1|TRBD1
TGTGCCAGTAGTAGGACAGGTACTAACACTGAAGCTTTCTTT
CASSRTGTNTEAFF
>NA|TRBV30|TRBJ2-1|NA
TGTGCCTGGAGTGAGAAGGGGATCGGGTACAATGAGCAGTTCTTC
CAWSEKGIGYNEQFF
>NA|TRBV14|TRBJ2-5|TRBD2
TGTGCCAGCAGCGGACGACTAGCCCGAGAGACCCAGTACTTC
CASSGRLARETQYF
>NA|TRBV5-4|TRBJ2-3|NA
TGTGCCAGCAGTAGCGCAGGGGGGACCACTCACAGAGATACGCAGTATTTT
CASSSAGGTTHRDTQYF
>NA|TRBV3-1/TRBV3-2|TRBJ1-2|NA
TGTGCCAGCAGCCAAGAGGGGTTGGCCTATGGCTACACCTTC
CASSQEGLAYGYTF
>few|TRBV7-2|TRBJ1-1|NA
TGTGCCAGCAGCTTAGCCAGGACAGTTTACACTGAAGCTTTCTTT
CASSLARTVYTEAFF
>NA|TRBV4-3|TRBJ2-3|TRBD1
TGCGCCAGCAGCCAAAACTGGACAGGGGGCTATTACACAGATACGCAGTATTTT
CASSQNWTGGYYTDTQYF
>NA|TRBV2|TRBJ1-2|NA
TGTGCCAGCAGTCAAGGGGCTAGCTATGGCTACACCTTC
CASSQGASYGYTF
>NA|TRBV30|TRBJ1-3|NA
TGTGCCTGGAGTATAGGATCGGGAAACACCATATATTTT
CAWSIGSGNTIYF
>NA|TRBV6-2/TRBV6-3|TRBJ1-2|NA
TGTGCCAGCAGTTCCCCGAGGGGGGCGCGGAGTGGCTACACCTTC
CASSSPRGARSGYTF
>NA|TRBV18|TRBJ1-5|NA
TGTGCCAGCTCACCACAGGGACCGGAGGTCAATCAGCCCCAGCATTTT
CASSPQGPEVNQPQHF
>NA|TRBV9|TRBJ2-2|NA
TGTGCCAGCGACGCAGGGATTAACACCGGGGAGCTGTTTTTT
CASDAGINTGELFF
>NA|TRBV30|TRBJ1-2|NA
TGTGCCTGGAGTCCGAGACAGATTCTTACCTATGGCTACACCTTC
CAWSPRQILTYGYTF
>NA|TRBV5-4|TRBJ1-2|NA
TGTGCCAGCAGCTTTGGCGTCAACTATGGCTACACCTTC
CASSFGVNYGYTF
>NA|TRBV6-2/TRBV6-3|TRBJ2-7|NA
TGTGCCAGCAGTTTGGCAGGGCTCTACGAGCAGTACTTC
CASSLAGLYEQYF
>NA|TRBV19|TRBJ1-2|NA
TGTGCCAGTACCGGGCAGTTCCGCTATGGCTACACCTTC
CASTGQFRYGYTF
>NA|TRBV21-1|TRBJ1-6|NA
TGTGCCAGCAGCAGAGGGTTTAGGAATTCACCCCTCCACTTT
CASSRGFRNSPLHF
>NA|TRBV5-6|TRBJ1-3|NA
TGTGCCAGCAGCTTGGCCGCCGGGTCTAGAAACACCATATATTTT
CASSLAAGSRNTIYF
>NA|TRBV6-2/TRBV6-3|TRBJ1-5|TRBD1
TGTGCCAGCAGTCAAACTGGGACAGGGGAGGCTCAGCCCCAGCATTTT
CASSQTGTGEAQPQHF
>NA|TRBV6-5|TRBJ2-5|NA
TGTGCGTACAGGGGGGGAGAGACCCAGTACTTC
CAYRGGETQYF
>NA|TRBV18|TRBJ1-4|NA
TGTGCCAGCTCCGGTGCCTCGTCGAGACCAACTAATGAAAAACTGTTTTTT
CASSGASSRPTNEKLFF
>NA|TRBV3-1/TRBV3-2|TRBJ2-1|NA
TGTGCCAGCAGCCAACGCTGGGAGACTACATACAATGAGCAGTTCTTC
CASSQRWETTYNEQFF
>NA|TRBV4-3|TRBJ2-7|TRBD2
TGCGCCAGCAGCCAAGAAGAAAGCGGGGGATCCTACGAGCAGTACTTC
CASSQEESGGSYEQYF
>NA|TRBV19|TRBJ1-2|NA
TGTGCCAGTAGTATGCAGGATTGGGGGCATGGCTACACCTTC
CASSMQDWGHGYTF
>NA|TRBV5-4|TRBJ1-4|NA
TGTGCCAGCAGCTCAAGTACTAGTAATGAAAAACTGTTTTTT
CASSSSTSNEKLFF
>NA|TRBV18|TRBJ1-3|NA
TGTGCCAGCTCACCAGAGGGGATCGGAAACACCATATATTTT
CASSPEGIGNTIYF
>NA|TRBV3-1/TRBV3-2|TRBJ1-5|NA
TGTGCCAGCAGCCAAGGCGAGGGTAGGGGCAATCAGCCCCAGCATTTT
CASSQGEGRGNQPQHF
>few|TRBV5-1|TRBJ1-6|NA
TGCGCCAGCAGCTTGGTTCGTATGGAAAGCTCCTATAATTCACCCCTCCACTTT
CASSLVRMESSYNSPLHF
>NA|TRBV21-1|TRBJ2-1|NA
TGTGCCAGCAGCTCTCCTAAGGCGGCGGTCTCCTACAATGAGCAGTTCTTC
CASSSPKAAVSYNEQFF
>NA|TRBV14|TRBJ2-5|TRBD2
TGTGCCAGCAGCCATCGCCGGGGACTAGCGGGGGCAGGAGAGACCCAGTACTTC
CASSHRRGLAGAGETQYF
>NA|TRBV5-5|TRBJ1-6|NA
TGTGCCAGCAGCCGGACAGCGGCTAGCTCCTATAATTCACCCCTCCACTTT
CASSRTAASSYNSPLHF
>NA|TRBV6-5|TRBJ2-5|NA
TGTGCCAGCTGGAGGCTCCAAGAGACCCAGTACTTC
CASWRLQETQYF
>few|TRBV9|TRBJ1-3|TRBD1
TGTGCCAGCAGCGTAGCGACGGGACAGCACTCTGGAAACACCATATATTTT
CASSVATGQHSGNTIYF
>once|TRBV13|TRBJ2-1|TRBD2
TGTGCCAGCAGCTTAATAGCGGGGGGGATTAATGAGCAGTTCTTC
CASSLIAGGINEQFF
>once|TRBV29-1|TRBJ1-1|NA
TGCAGCGTTGAAGTCGTAACAGCCAAGAACACTGAAGCTTTCTTT
CSVEVVTAKNTEAFF
>NA|TRBV11-2|TRBJ1-2|NA
TGTGCCAGCAGCCCCCAGGGCTATGGCTACACCTTC
CASSPQGYGYTF
>NA|TRBV5-1|TRBJ2-2|TRBD1
TGCGCCAGCAGCCCGGGGACAGTCGGGGAGCTGTTTTTT
CASSPGTVGELFF
>NA|TRBV29-1|TRBJ2-5|NA
TGCAGCGTCGGAGAGACCCAGTACTTC
CSVGETQYF
>NA|TRBV7-2|TRBJ1-3|NA
TGTGCCAGCAGACCCGGGGGTGCTGGAAACACCATATATTTT
CASRPGGAGNTIYF
>NA|TRBV4-3|TRBJ2-3|NA
TGCGCCAGCAGCCAAGAGTTCCAGCCGTATACGCAGTATTTT
CASSQEFQPYTQYF
>NA|TRBV5-4|TRBJ1-1|NA
TGTGCCAGCAGCTTGAGGTTAGCGGGGCAATCAAACACTGAAGCTTTCTTT
CASSLRLAGQSNTEAFF
>NA|TRBV7-6|TRBJ1-1|NA
TGTGCCAGCAGCTCTCGCCGGGGGGGGCAGAGGCGACCGAACACTGAAGCTTTCTTT
CASSSRRGGQRRPNTEAFF
>NA|TRBV2|TRBJ2-1|TRBD2
TGTGCCAGCAGTGAACTAGCGGGGGCCGCCAATGAGCAGTTCTTC
CASSELAGAANEQFF
>NA|TRBV18|TRBJ2-3|TRBD2
TGTGCCAGCTCACCCGTAGCGGGGGTATCAGATACGCAGTATTTT
CASSPVAGVSDTQYF
>NA|TRBV5-6|TRBJ2-1|NA
TGTGCCAGCAGCGCCTGGATACGGAGCTCCTACAATGAGCAGTTCTTC
CASSAWIRSSYNEQFF
>once|TRBV19|TRBJ2-7|NA
TGTGCCAGTAGTATAGTCGGGGGGCTCTACGAGCAGTACTTC
CASSIVGGLYEQYF
>NA|TRBV7-2|TRBJ1-5|TRBD1
TGTGCCAGCAGTCTCGGACAGGGGGTTCAGCCCCAGCATTTT
CASSLGQGVQPQHF
>few|TRBV10-2|TRBJ2-7|NA
TGCGCCAGCTTAGACAGGATGACCTACGAGCAGTACTTC
CASLDRMTYEQYF
>NA|TRBV9|TRBJ2-3|NA
TGTGCCAGCAGCGTAGCTGATACGCAGTATTTT
CASSVADTQYF
>NA|TRBV7-2|TRBJ1-2|NA
TGTGCCAGCAGATTGAGGGGGGACTACCTTCACGATGGCTACACCTTC
CASRLRGDYLHDGYTF
>NA|TRBV29-1|TRBJ2-5|NA
TGCAGCGTCGTCGGGATAACCCAAGAGACCCAGTACTTC
CSVVGITQETQYF
>NA|TRBV7-2|TRBJ1-3|NA
TGTGCCAGCAGCTTCCTGGGGCTTGGAAACACCATATATTTT
CASSFLGLGNTIYF
>few|TRBV19|TRBJ1-2|NA
TGTGCCACCTTAACCGGGACACCTCCTAACTATGGCTACACCTTC
CATLTGTPPNYGYTF
>few|TRBV14|TRBJ1-2|NA
TGTGCCAGCAGCCCGATCGGAGGGAGCCCCTATGGCTACACCTTC
CASSPIGGSPYGYTF
>NA|TRBV7-2|TRBJ2-7|TRBD2
TGTGCCAGCAGCTCATCTCCGGGACTAGCAGGTTACGAGCAGTACTTC
CASSSSPGLAGYEQYF
>NA|TRBV18|TRBJ1-5|NA
TGTGCCAGCTCCCGAGGGAATAGCAATCAGCCCCAGCATTTT
CASSRGNSNQPQHF